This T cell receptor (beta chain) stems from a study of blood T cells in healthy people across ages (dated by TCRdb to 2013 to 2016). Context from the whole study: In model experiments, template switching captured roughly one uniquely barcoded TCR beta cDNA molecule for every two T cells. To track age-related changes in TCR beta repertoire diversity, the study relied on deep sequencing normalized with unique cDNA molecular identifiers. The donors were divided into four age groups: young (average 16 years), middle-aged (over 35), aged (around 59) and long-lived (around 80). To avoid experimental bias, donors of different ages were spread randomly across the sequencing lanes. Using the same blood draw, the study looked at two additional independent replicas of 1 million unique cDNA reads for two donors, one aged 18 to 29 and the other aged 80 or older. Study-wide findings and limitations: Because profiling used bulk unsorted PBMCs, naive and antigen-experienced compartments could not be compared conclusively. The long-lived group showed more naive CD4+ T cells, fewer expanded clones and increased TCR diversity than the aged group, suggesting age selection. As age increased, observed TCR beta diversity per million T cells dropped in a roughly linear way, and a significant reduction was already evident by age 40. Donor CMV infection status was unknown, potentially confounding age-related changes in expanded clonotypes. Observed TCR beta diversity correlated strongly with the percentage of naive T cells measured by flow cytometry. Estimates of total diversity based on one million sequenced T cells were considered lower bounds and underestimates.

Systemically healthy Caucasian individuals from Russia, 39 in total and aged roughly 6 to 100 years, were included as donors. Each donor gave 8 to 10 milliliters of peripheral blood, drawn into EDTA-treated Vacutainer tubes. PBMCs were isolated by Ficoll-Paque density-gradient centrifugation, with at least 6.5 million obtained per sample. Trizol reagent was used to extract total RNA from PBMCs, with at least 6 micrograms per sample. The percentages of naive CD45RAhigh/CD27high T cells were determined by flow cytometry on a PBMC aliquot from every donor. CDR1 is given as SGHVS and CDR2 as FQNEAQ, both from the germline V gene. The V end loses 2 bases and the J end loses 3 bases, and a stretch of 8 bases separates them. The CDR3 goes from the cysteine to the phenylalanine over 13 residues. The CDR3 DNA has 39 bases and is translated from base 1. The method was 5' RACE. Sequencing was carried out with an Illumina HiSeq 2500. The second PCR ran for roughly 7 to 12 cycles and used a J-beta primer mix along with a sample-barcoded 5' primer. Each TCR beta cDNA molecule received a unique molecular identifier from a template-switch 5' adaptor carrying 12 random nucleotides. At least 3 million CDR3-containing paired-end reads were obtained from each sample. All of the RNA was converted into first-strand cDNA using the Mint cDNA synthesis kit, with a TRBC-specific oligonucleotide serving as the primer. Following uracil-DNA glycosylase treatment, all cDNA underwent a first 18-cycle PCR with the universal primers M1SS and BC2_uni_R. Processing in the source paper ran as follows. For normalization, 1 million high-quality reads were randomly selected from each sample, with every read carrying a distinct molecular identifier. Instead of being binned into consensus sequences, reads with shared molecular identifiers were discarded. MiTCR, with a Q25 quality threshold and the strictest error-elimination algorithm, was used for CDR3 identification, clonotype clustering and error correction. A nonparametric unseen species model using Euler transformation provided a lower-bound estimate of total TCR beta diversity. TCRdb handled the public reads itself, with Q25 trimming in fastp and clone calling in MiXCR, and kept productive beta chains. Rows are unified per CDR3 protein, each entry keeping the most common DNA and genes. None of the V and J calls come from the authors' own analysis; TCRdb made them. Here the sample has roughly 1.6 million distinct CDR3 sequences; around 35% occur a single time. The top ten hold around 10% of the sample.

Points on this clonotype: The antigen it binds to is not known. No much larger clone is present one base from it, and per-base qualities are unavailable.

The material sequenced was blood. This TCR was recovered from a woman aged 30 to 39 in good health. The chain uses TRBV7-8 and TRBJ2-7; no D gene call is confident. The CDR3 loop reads CASSLRMVYEQYF. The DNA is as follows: TGTGCCAGCAGCTTACGGATGGTCTACGAGCAGTACTTC.